The rows below give T cell receptor beta chains drawn from one sample of a study of blood T cell repertoires in COVID-19. TCRdb keeps only in-frame clones here, not all; method: immunoSEQ multiplex PCR. Here the sample spans 150,000 to 200,000 clones, approximately 93% being singletons. Sequences were obtained from peripheral blood. The receptors here all came from an older woman with COVID-19, enrolled during active disease. Both conserved end residues are part of each CDR3. The D gene is left open where the match is weak. A row's size may be missing; if present it is once, few, many or a size class.

abundance	d_gene	v_gene	j_gene	CDR3nt	CDR3aa
NA	NA	TRBV3-1/TRBV3-2	TRBJ1-6	TGTGCCAGCAGCCAAGGACAGATCGGTTCACCCCTCCACTTT	CASSQGQIGSPLHF
NA	NA	TRBV27	TRBJ1-3	TGTGCCAGCATGTATTCTCGGTCCTCTGGAAACACCATATATTTT	CASMYSRSSGNTIYF
NA	NA	TRBV7-9	TRBJ1-1	TGTGCCAGCAGCTCACGACAGAGGAACACTGAAGCTTTCTTT	CASSSRQRNTEAFF
few	TRBD1	TRBV10-3	TRBJ2-7	TGTGCCATCAGGTCAGGGGGCGATTCCTACGAGCAGTACTTC	CAIRSGGDSYEQYF
NA	NA	TRBV30	TRBJ2-3	TGTGCCTGGAGTTCGGTGAGCACAGATACGCAGTATTTT	CAWSSVSTDTQYF
NA	NA	TRBV7-2	TRBJ1-1	TGTGCCAGCAGCTTCCTACCTCCCGGGACTCCAGACACTGAAGCTTTCTTT	CASSFLPPGTPDTEAFF
NA	NA	TRBV7-7	TRBJ2-1	TGTGCCAGCAGCTTAGAAGGAGGGGGGGGCTACAATGAGCAGTTCTTC	CASSLEGGGGYNEQFF
few	TRBD1	TRBV19	TRBJ1-6	TGTGCCAGCTCAGCCGGGACAGTGGTGGGGTCACCCCTCCACTTT	CASSAGTVVGSPLHF
NA	NA	TRBV6-5	TRBJ1-1	TGTGCCAGCAGGAGGGACAACATGAACACTGAAGCTTTCTTT	CASRRDNMNTEAFF
once	NA	TRBV11-3	TRBJ2-6	TGTGCCAGCTCGCCAAGGGTCGGGAGTTCTGGGGCCAACGTCCTGACTTTC	CASSPRVGSSGANVLTF
NA	NA	TRBV27	TRBJ1-5	TGTGCCAGCAGCCCCGGGGGGGGAGACAATCAGCCCCAGCATTTT	CASSPGGGDNQPQHF
NA	TRBD1	TRBV6-1	TRBJ2-2	TGTGCCAGCAGTGACCAGGGGGCGAAGACCGGGGAGCTGTTTTTT	CASSDQGAKTGELFF
NA	NA	TRBV6-5	TRBJ1-1	TGTGCCAGCAGTTCCCCAGGGATCACTGAAGCTTTCTTT	CASSSPGITEAFF
once	NA	TRBV19	TRBJ1-4	TGTGCCAGTAGTATTTTGGGGCGTGGGAATGAAAAACTGTTTTTT	CASSILGRGNEKLFF
NA	TRBD2	TRBV7-3	TRBJ2-3	TGTGCCAGCAGCTTAGAAGCGGGGGGTAGCACAGATACGCAGTATTTT	CASSLEAGGSTDTQYF
NA	NA	TRBV12-3/TRBV12-4	TRBJ1-2	TGTGCCAGCAGTCTACAGGTAGTTGGCTACACCTTC	CASSLQVVGYTF
NA	TRBD1	TRBV5-1	TRBJ2-1	TGCGCCAGCAGCAGGGACAGGGTGGGTAATGAGCAGTTCTTC	CASSRDRVGNEQFF
once	NA	TRBV7-9	TRBJ2-2	TGTGCCAGCAGCTTACGAGGGTCAGGGAACACCGGGGAGCTGTTTTTT	CASSLRGSGNTGELFF
NA	TRBD1	TRBV27	TRBJ1-1	TGTGCCAGCAGCCGACAGGGCCCGAACACTGAAGCTTTCTTT	CASSRQGPNTEAFF
NA	TRBD1	TRBV7-2	TRBJ1-4	TGTGCCAGCAGCTGGACTGGGGACAGGGGTAATGAAAAACTGTTTTTT	CASSWTGDRGNEKLFF
once	NA	TRBV5-8	TRBJ1-1	TGTGCCAACAACCTTCGGGGGGGGCTTCTGAACACTGAAGCTTTCTTT	CANNLRGGLLNTEAFF
NA	TRBD1	TRBV6-2/TRBV6-3	TRBJ1-1	TGTGCCAGCAGTTCACGGGACAGGGGATTCACTGAAGCTTTCTTT	CASSSRDRGFTEAFF
NA	TRBD1	TRBV5-8	TRBJ2-1	TGTGCCAGCAGCTTGACAGGGGGAAACTACAATGAGCAGTTCTTC	CASSLTGGNYNEQFF
NA	NA	TRBV6-1	TRBJ2-1	TGTGCCAGCAGTGAGTTGGGGGCTGGATTCTTC	CASSELGAGFF
NA	NA	TRBV7-2	TRBJ2-1	TGTGCCAGCAGCTTAGCGGCAGGGTTCGGAAATGAGCAGTTCTTC	CASSLAAGFGNEQFF
NA	NA	TRBV6-6	TRBJ1-1	TGTGCCAGCAGGCCCCGCGGGGGCGAGCACACTGAAGCTTTCTTT	CASRPRGGEHTEAFF
NA	NA	TRBV5-4	TRBJ2-7	TGTGCCAGCAGCCCGGACTTTTCGTCCTACGAGCAGTACTTC	CASSPDFSSYEQYF
NA	TRBD1	TRBV4-2	TRBJ1-1	TGTGCCAGCAGCCAACCAGGACAGGAGGACACTGAAGCTTTCTTT	CASSQPGQEDTEAFF
NA	NA	TRBV19	TRBJ1-1	TGTGCCAGTAGTATAGATCGGGGTACTGAAGCTTTCTTT	CASSIDRGTEAFF
NA	NA	TRBV11-3	TRBJ2-3	TGTGCCAGCAGCTTAGGAGACAGCTACACAGATACGCAGTATTTT	CASSLGDSYTDTQYF
NA	NA	TRBV7-2	TRBJ1-3	TGTGCCAGCAGCTTACCAGGCAATTCTGGAAACACCATATATTTT	CASSLPGNSGNTIYF
once	NA	TRBV4-3	TRBJ1-4	TGCGCCAGCAGCCACCTAGTCAACGCTAATGAAAAACTGTTTTTT	CASSHLVNANEKLFF
NA	TRBD1	TRBV7-8	TRBJ1-4	TGTGCCAGCAGCGCCCAAACCGGACAGGGTGGCGAAAAACTGTTTTTT	CASSAQTGQGGEKLFF
NA	NA	TRBV30	TRBJ1-1	TGTGCCTGGAGTGTAGGGGTCAGGAACACTGAAGCTTTCTTT	CAWSVGVRNTEAFF
NA	TRBD2	TRBV24-1	TRBJ2-3	TGTGCCACCAGTGAGGGGCGGGGGACCACAGATACGCAGTATTTT	CATSEGRGTTDTQYF
NA	NA	TRBV19	TRBJ1-5	TGTGCCAGTTTAAACACAGGGACCAATCAGCCCCAGCATTTT	CASLNTGTNQPQHF